This TCR beta chain emerged from a study of pediatric ulcerative colitis. Of note for this clone: Its antigen is currently unknown.

Looked up from germline, CDR1 is SGHVS and CDR2 is FNYEAQ. Trimming removed 6 bases from V and 1 base from J; junction bases left unmatched: 8. CDR3 length equals 16 residues. Only in-frame clones appear in the TCRdb table, and some are missing; sequencing was by immunoSEQ multiplex PCR. The profile shows 45,000 to 75,000 clones, over 80% of them singletons. Findings and caveats of the study: A couple of rectal CDR3 clonotypes occurred in all ulcerative colitis patients. Acute severe colitis showed lower rectal diversity from clonal expansions.

The rearrangement links TRBV7-6 to TRBJ2-7, with 11 bases that match TRBD1. This clonotype was obtained from a boy aged 5-17 years who was a control in a study of pediatric ulcerative colitis. The sequenced sample was blood. The CDR3 protein is CASSSGTGGYSYEQYF. DNA for the CDR3: TGTGCCAGCAGTTCCGGGACAGGGGGTTATTCCTACGAGCAGTACTTC.